In its sample, the clone carrying this TCR beta chain was seen a few times. Germline V CDR1 and CDR2: SGDLS, YYNGEE. V was trimmed by 7 bases and J by 9 bases, leaving 17 bases between them. The CDR3 has 12 amino acids. This entry belongs to a study of T cells after yellow fever vaccination. Study in general: Those fractions that held only low numbers of cells were prepared using the SMART-Seq v4 Ultra Low Input RNA kit.

TCRdb independently ran MiXCR on the 5' RACE reads; one entry per CDR3 protein. Of almost 600,000 distinct CDR3 sequences listed, roughly 13% are singletons. The rearrangement links TRBV9 to TRBJ2-7; D is perhaps TRBD2 (6 bases). This specimen was PBMCs, taken on the day of the yellow fever booster vaccination. The TCR originated in a man younger than 40 who received the YFV17D yellow fever vaccine. The CDR3 DNA follows: TGTGCCAGCGGGACTGCAAGTAGTGTGCAGTACTTC. This codes for CASGTASSVQYF.